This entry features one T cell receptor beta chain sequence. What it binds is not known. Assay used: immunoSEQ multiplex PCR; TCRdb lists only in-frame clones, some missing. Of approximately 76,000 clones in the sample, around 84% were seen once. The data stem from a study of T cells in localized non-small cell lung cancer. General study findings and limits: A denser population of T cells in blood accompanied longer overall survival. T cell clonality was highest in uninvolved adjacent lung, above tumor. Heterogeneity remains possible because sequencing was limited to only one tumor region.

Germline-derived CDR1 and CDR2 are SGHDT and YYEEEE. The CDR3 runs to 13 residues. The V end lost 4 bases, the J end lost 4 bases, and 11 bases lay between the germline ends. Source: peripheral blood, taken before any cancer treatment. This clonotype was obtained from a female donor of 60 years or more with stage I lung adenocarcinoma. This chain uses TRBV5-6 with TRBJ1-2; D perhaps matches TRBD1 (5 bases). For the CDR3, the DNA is TGTGCCAGCAGCCCGGGACGGAGCTATGGCTACACCTTC. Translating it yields CASSPGRSYGYTF.